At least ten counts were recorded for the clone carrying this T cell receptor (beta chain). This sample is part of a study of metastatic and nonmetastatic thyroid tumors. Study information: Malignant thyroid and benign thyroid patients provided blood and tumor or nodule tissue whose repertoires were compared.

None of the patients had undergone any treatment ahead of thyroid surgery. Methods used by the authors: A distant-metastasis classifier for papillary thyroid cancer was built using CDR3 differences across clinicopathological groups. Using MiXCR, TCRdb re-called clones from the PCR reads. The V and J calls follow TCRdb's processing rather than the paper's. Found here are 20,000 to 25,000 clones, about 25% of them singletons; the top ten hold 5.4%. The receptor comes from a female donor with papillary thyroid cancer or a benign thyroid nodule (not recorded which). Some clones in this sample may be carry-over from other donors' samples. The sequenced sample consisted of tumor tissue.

CDR3: CASSQETGSSGANVLTF. The DNA for the CDR3 is TGTGCCAGCAGCCAAGAAACGGGGAGTTCTGGGGCCAACGTCCTGACTTTC. The J gene is TRBJ2-6, the V gene TRBV3-1, with D perhaps TRBD2 (5 bases). Between the trimmed V and J ends, which lost 0 bases and 1 base, there was a span of 10 bases. CDR1 is LGHDT, CDR2 YNNKEL, per germline (reference sequence). This CDR3 comprises 17 residues. The full variable domain, with the rest looked up from reference TRBV3-1 and TRBJ2-6, is DTAVSQTPKYLVTQMGNDKSIKCEQNLGHDTMYWYKQDSKKFLKIMFSYNNKELIINETVPNRFSPKSPDKAHLNLHINSLELGDSAVYFCASSQETGSSGANVLTFGAGSRLTVL.